The rows below give T cell receptor beta chains drawn from one sample of a study of T-cell reconstitution after alpha-beta-depleted transplantation in children. MiXCR, run by TCRdb on the PCR reads, gives a single entry per CDR3 protein. The table lists 200,000 to 250,000 distinct CDR3 sequences, 6.6% of them singletons. The source material was PBMCs, sampled before TCRalphabeta/CD19-depleted stem cell transplant. The receptor set was obtained from a boy between 2 and 15 years old with acute lymphoblastic leukemia, due to receive a stem cell transplant. Both conserved end residues are part of each CDR3. The order of the fields is CDR3 length, clone size, J gene, D gene, V gene, CDR3 DNA, CDR3 protein. The D gene is left open where the match is weak. Clone sizes are given selectively: once, few, many, or a class where the clone is expanded.

CDR3 length: 14
clone size: many
J gene: TRBJ1-1
D gene: -
V gene: TRBV10-3
CDR3 DNA: TGTGCCATCAGAATAGAAGGACAGTACACTGAAGCTTTCTTT
CDR3 protein: CAIRIEGQYTEAFF

CDR3 length: 16
clone size: many
J gene: TRBJ1-2
D gene: -
V gene: TRBV28
CDR3 DNA: TGTGCCAGCAGTTTTAGGGACATTCCCTTTAACTATGGCTACACCTTC
CDR3 protein: CASSFRDIPFNYGYTF

CDR3 length: 16
clone size: many
J gene: TRBJ1-2
D gene: TRBD1
V gene: TRBV6-2/TRBV6-3
CDR3 DNA: TGTGCCAGCAAGACGGGGGGACAGCTAATCCCTCGGGGCTACACCTTC
CDR3 protein: CASKTGGQLIPRGYTF

CDR3 length: 17
clone size: few
J gene: TRBJ2-7
D gene: TRBD2
V gene: TRBV18
CDR3 DNA: TGTGCCAGCTCATCACGGGGTCTAGCGGGCCTTTCCTACGAGCAGTACTTC
CDR3 protein: CASSSRGLAGLSYEQYF

CDR3 length: 14
clone size: many
J gene: TRBJ2-3
D gene: -
V gene: TRBV27
CDR3 DNA: TGTGCCAGCAAGAACGAAACAGGTTCGGATACGCAGTATTTT
CDR3 protein: CASKNETGSDTQYF

CDR3 length: 13
clone size: few
J gene: TRBJ1-2
D gene: -
V gene: TRBV6-6
CDR3 DNA: TGTGCCAGCAGTCTGGACAGCACTTATGGCTACACCTTC
CDR3 protein: CASSLDSTYGYTF

CDR3 length: 15
clone size: many
J gene: TRBJ2-5
D gene: -
V gene: TRBV27
CDR3 DNA: TGTGCCAGCAGTGACCCCGGGACCGATCAAGAGACCCAGTACTTC
CDR3 protein: CASSDPGTDQETQYF

CDR3 length: 16
clone size: many
J gene: TRBJ1-3
D gene: -
V gene: TRBV29-1
CDR3 DNA: TGCAGCGTTGAGATAAGGCGCCAAGGGACTGGAAACACCATATATTTT
CDR3 protein: CSVEIRRQGTGNTIYF

CDR3 length: 16
clone size: many
J gene: TRBJ2-1
D gene: TRBD1
V gene: TRBV20-1
CDR3 DNA: TGCAGTGCTGGGACAGGGGCTGGACTAGCAGGCAATGAGCAGTTCTTC
CDR3 protein: CSAGTGAGLAGNEQFF

CDR3 length: 15
clone size: many
J gene: TRBJ1-5
D gene: TRBD1
V gene: TRBV20-1
CDR3 DNA: TGCAGTGCTAGTGCAGGGACAGATCCCAATCAGCCCCAGCATTTT
CDR3 protein: CSASAGTDPNQPQHF

CDR3 length: 10
clone size: many
J gene: TRBJ2-5
D gene: -
V gene: TRBV20-1
CDR3 DNA: TGCAGTGCTGCTCCGGAGACCCAGTACTTC
CDR3 protein: CSAAPETQYF

CDR3 length: 12
clone size: many
J gene: TRBJ1-1
D gene: -
V gene: TRBV7-9
CDR3 DNA: TGTGCCAGCAGCCCCAAGAACACTGAAGCTTTCTTT
CDR3 protein: CASSPKNTEAFF

CDR3 length: 17
clone size: many
J gene: TRBJ1-3
D gene: TRBD1
V gene: TRBV7-2
CDR3 DNA: TGTGCCAGCAGCTTAGCTGGGGGACAGGGTTCCGGAAACACCATATATTTT
CDR3 protein: CASSLAGGQGSGNTIYF

CDR3 length: 14
clone size: -
J gene: TRBJ1-4
D gene: -
V gene: TRBV7-9
CDR3 DNA: TGTGCCAGCCGGAGAGAGGGACTCAATGAAAAACTGTTTTTT
CDR3 protein: CASRREGLNEKLFF

CDR3 length: 16
clone size: few
J gene: TRBJ1-1
D gene: TRBD1
V gene: TRBV2
CDR3 DNA: TGTGCCAGCATTCCTCGACAGGGTGGATATAACACTGAAGCTTTCTTT
CDR3 protein: CASIPRQGGYNTEAFF

CDR3 length: 17
clone size: many
J gene: TRBJ2-1
D gene: TRBD2
V gene: TRBV7-3
CDR3 DNA: TGTGCCAGCAGCAAAATCCCCGGGACTAGAGCCACCAATGAGCAGTTCTTC
CDR3 protein: CASSKIPGTRATNEQFF

CDR3 length: 15
clone size: many
J gene: TRBJ2-1
D gene: -
V gene: TRBV7-2
CDR3 DNA: TGTGCCAGCAGCTTAGCGGCCAGGGCCAACAATGAGCAGTTCTTC
CDR3 protein: CASSLAARANNEQFF

CDR3 length: 14
clone size: many
J gene: TRBJ2-7
D gene: TRBD2
V gene: TRBV20-1
CDR3 DNA: TGCAGTGGGCTAGCGGGGGGCGTAATCTACGAGCAGTACTTC
CDR3 protein: CSGLAGGVIYEQYF

CDR3 length: 15
clone size: -
J gene: TRBJ2-5
D gene: TRBD1
V gene: TRBV4-2
CDR3 DNA: TGTGCCAGCAGCCAAGAGAGGACAGGGGGGGAGACCCAGTACTTC
CDR3 protein: CASSQERTGGETQYF

CDR3 length: 13
clone size: -
J gene: TRBJ2-7
D gene: -
V gene: TRBV4-2
CDR3 DNA: TGTGCCAGCAGCCCAGGGGTCCGCTACGAGCAGTACTTC
CDR3 protein: CASSPGVRYEQYF

CDR3 length: 10
clone size: -
J gene: TRBJ2-3
D gene: -
V gene: TRBV30
CDR3 DNA: -
CDR3 protein: CAWVAGGAGF

CDR3 length: 16
clone size: many
J gene: TRBJ1-6
D gene: -
V gene: TRBV10-3
CDR3 DNA: -
CDR3 protein: CAISFGPGGDGSPLHF

CDR3 length: 14
clone size: many
J gene: TRBJ2-3
D gene: TRBD2
V gene: TRBV5-4
CDR3 DNA: TGTGCCAGCAGCCTAGCGGGACGGGGTGATACGCAGTATTTT
CDR3 protein: CASSLAGRGDTQYF

CDR3 length: 15
clone size: few
J gene: TRBJ2-2
D gene: TRBD2
V gene: TRBV7-8
CDR3 DNA: TGTGCCAGCAGCTTAGGGCCAGCGGGGACCGGGGAGCTGTTTTTT
CDR3 protein: CASSLGPAGTGELFF

CDR3 length: 12
clone size: many
J gene: TRBJ2-3
D gene: -
V gene: TRBV5-1
CDR3 DNA: TGCGCCAGCAGCTCCAGCCCGGATACGCAGTATTTT
CDR3 protein: CASSSSPDTQYF

CDR3 length: 17
clone size: few
J gene: TRBJ2-3
D gene: -
V gene: TRBV11-2
CDR3 DNA: TGTGCCAGCAGCTTAGATTGGGGCGGGATGGGCACAGATACGCAGTATTTT
CDR3 protein: CASSLDWGGMGTDTQYF

CDR3 length: 13
clone size: -
J gene: TRBJ1-1
D gene: -
V gene: TRBV7-9
CDR3 DNA: TGTGCCAGCAGGTCTGGACGGAACACTGAAGCTTTCTTT
CDR3 protein: CASRSGRNTEAFF

CDR3 length: 16
clone size: many
J gene: TRBJ2-5
D gene: -
V gene: TRBV27
CDR3 DNA: TGTGCCAGCAGTCTCGATACTACCAGGGTCCAAGAGACCCAGTACTTC
CDR3 protein: CASSLDTTRVQETQYF

CDR3 length: 14
clone size: many
J gene: TRBJ2-1
D gene: -
V gene: TRBV7-3
CDR3 DNA: TGTGCCAGCAGCTTACCCGACGGATACAATGAGCAGTTCTTC
CDR3 protein: CASSLPDGYNEQFF

CDR3 length: 14
clone size: many
J gene: TRBJ1-1
D gene: -
V gene: TRBV18
CDR3 DNA: TGTGCCAGCTCCTCCACTGGGAGGGACACTGAAGCTTTCTTT
CDR3 protein: CASSSTGRDTEAFF

CDR3 length: 15
clone size: few
J gene: TRBJ2-7
D gene: TRBD2
V gene: TRBV28
CDR3 DNA: TGTGCCAGCAGGACCTCTAGCGGGAAGCTTTACGAGCAGTACTTC
CDR3 protein: CASRTSSGKLYEQYF

CDR3 length: 19
clone size: many
J gene: TRBJ2-7
D gene: TRBD2
V gene: TRBV10-3
CDR3 DNA: TGTGCCATCAGTGAGTCGAACCCCGGGACTAGCGGGAGGTTTCTCGAGCAGTACTTC
CDR3 protein: CAISESNPGTSGRFLEQYF

CDR3 length: 15
clone size: many
J gene: TRBJ2-3
D gene: TRBD1
V gene: TRBV28
CDR3 DNA: TGTGCCAGCAGTTTATCGGGACAGTACACAGATACGCAGTATTTT
CDR3 protein: CASSLSGQYTDTQYF

CDR3 length: 18
clone size: -
J gene: TRBJ2-1
D gene: -
V gene: TRBV21-1
CDR3 DNA: TGTGCCAGCAGCAAAGTACTAGCGGGAGACGAGGGGTACAATGAGCAGTTCTTC
CDR3 protein: CASSKVLAGDEGYNEQFF

CDR3 length: 14
clone size: many
J gene: TRBJ2-7
D gene: -
V gene: TRBV7-2
CDR3 DNA: TGTGCCAGCAGCGCATCGACAGGCTCCTACGAGCAGTACTTC
CDR3 protein: CASSASTGSYEQYF

CDR3 length: 14
clone size: many
J gene: TRBJ2-1
D gene: TRBD2
V gene: TRBV29-1
CDR3 DNA: TGCAGCGTTGAGGAAGCGGGGGGATACAATGAGCAGTTCTTC
CDR3 protein: CSVEEAGGYNEQFF

CDR3 length: 12
clone size: many
J gene: TRBJ2-7
D gene: -
V gene: TRBV29-1
CDR3 DNA: TGCAGCGTTGAAGATTGGCGGGGAGAGCAGTACTTC
CDR3 protein: CSVEDWRGEQYF

CDR3 length: 15
clone size: -
J gene: TRBJ2-1
D gene: -
V gene: TRBV7-2
CDR3 DNA: TGTGCCAGGAAGAAACTAGCCACCTCCGGGAAGGAGCAGTTCTTC
CDR3 protein: CARKKLATSGKEQFF

CDR3 length: 14
clone size: many
J gene: TRBJ2-1
D gene: -
V gene: TRBV10-2
CDR3 DNA: TGCGCCAGCATGAGTGCGGGGGCCTTGAATGAGCAGTTCTTC
CDR3 protein: CASMSAGALNEQFF

CDR3 length: 16
clone size: many
J gene: TRBJ2-1
D gene: TRBD1
V gene: TRBV5-5
CDR3 DNA: TGTGCCAGCAGTTCGACCGGGACAGGGGCTTCCAATGAGCAGTTCTTC
CDR3 protein: CASSSTGTGASNEQFF

CDR3 length: 11
clone size: many
J gene: TRBJ2-1
D gene: -
V gene: TRBV2
CDR3 DNA: TGTGCCAGCGATGCTAGGCATGAGCAGTTCTTC
CDR3 protein: CASDARHEQFF

CDR3 length: 16
clone size: -
J gene: TRBJ2-5
D gene: TRBD2
V gene: TRBV27
CDR3 DNA: TGTGCCAGCAGTTTATCGATTCGGACTAGGGCAGAGACCCAGTACTTC
CDR3 protein: CASSLSIRTRAETQYF

CDR3 length: 14
clone size: many
J gene: TRBJ1-5
D gene: -
V gene: TRBV19
CDR3 DNA: TGTGCCAGTAGTACCGACAGTAGCAATCAGCCCCAGCATTTT
CDR3 protein: CASSTDSSNQPQHF

CDR3 length: 15
clone size: many
J gene: TRBJ2-2
D gene: TRBD2
V gene: TRBV6-5
CDR3 DNA: TGTGCCAGCAGCCCGACTAGCGGGAGAACCGGGGAGCTGTTTTTT
CDR3 protein: CASSPTSGRTGELFF

CDR3 length: 15
clone size: few
J gene: TRBJ2-6
D gene: -
V gene: TRBV12-3/TRBV12-4
CDR3 DNA: TGTGCCAGCAGTTTCGGGACTCGGGGGGCCAACGTCCTGACTTTC
CDR3 protein: CASSFGTRGANVLTF

CDR3 length: 15
clone size: many
J gene: TRBJ2-1
D gene: -
V gene: TRBV7-2
CDR3 DNA: TGTGCCAGCAGCCCCGACCGGAGCTCCTACAATGAGCAGTTCTTC
CDR3 protein: CASSPDRSSYNEQFF